The 8 T cell receptor beta chains below come from one sample, sequenced in a study of PD-L1 blockade in urothelial cancer. Clones were sequenced by immunoSEQ multiplex PCR, and TCRdb holds only the in-frame ones, with some missing. Here the sample spans approximately 86,000 clones, just under 85% being singletons. The time point was: pretreatment peripheral blood. Specimen: PBMCs, collected around atezolizumab (anti-PD-L1) treatment. All receptors derive from a middle-aged man with urothelial cancer.

This chain connects TRBV23-1 to TRBJ2-7; TRBD1 might be the D (5 bases). TRBV23-1 is an ORF, and what it does is uncertain. The CDR3 is made up of 15 amino acids. The V end was cut by 7 bases, the J end by 2 bases, with 18 bases between. The CDR3 region is CASTLTKGCPYEQYF. The CDR3 DNA follows: TGCGCCAGCACATTAACAAAGGGGTGCCCCTACGAGCAGTACTTC.

This chain links TRBV19 with TRBJ1-2; 7 bases map to TRBD1. V lost 6 bases to trimming and J lost 8 bases; unmatched junction nucleotides: 12. The germline V gene encodes CDR1 LNHDA and CDR2 SQIVND (reference sequence). The CDR3 runs 14 residues. CDR3 bases: TGTGCCAGTAGCAATAAGACAGGGAGAGGAGGCTACACCTTC. This sequence encodes CASSNKTGRGGYTF.

The chain carries TRBV5-1 and TRBJ1-1; D possibly corresponds to TRBD1 (6 bases). From germline, CDR1 is SGHRS and CDR2 YFSETQ. The CDR3 sequence is 15 residues long. V was trimmed by 4 bases and J by 2 bases, leaving 15 bases between them. CDR3 loop: CASSKTQGHNTEAFF. DNA for the CDR3: TGCGCCAGCAGCAAGACACAGGGACATAACACTGAAGCTTTCTTT.

J is TRBJ1-5 and V is TRBV2; D gene uncertain. This CDR3 contains 14 residues. Germline CDR1 SNHLY, CDR2 FYNNEI. With 7 bases removed from V and 7 bases from J, the gap between germline ends came to 17 bases. The CDR3 DNA reads TGTGCCAGCATGTTCGACGAAGGAGGCCAGCCCCAGCATTTT. This encodes CASMFDEGGQPQHF.

This chain connects TRBV9 to TRBJ2-5, with D maybe TRBD2 (6 bases). CDR1 is SGDLS, CDR2 YYNGEE, per germline. The CDR3 length is 15 residues. Trimming removed 0 bases from V and 2 bases from J, with 11 bases in between. The CDR3 reads CASSVAPGLQETQYF. The CDR3 region has the DNA TGTGCCAGCAGCGTAGCTCCGGGACTGCAAGAGACCCAGTACTTC.

The rearrangement links TRBV7-3 to TRBJ2-1; 7 bases align to TRBD1. Unmatched junction bases numbered 9, after V lost 6 bases and J lost 4 bases. The germline V gene has CDR1 SGHTA and CDR2 FQGTGA. CDR3 length: 15 amino acids. The CDR3 DNA is TGTGCCAGCAGTCCAGGGGACAGAAGTTACAATGAGCAGTTCTTC. Translating gives CASSPGDRSYNEQFF.

J is TRBJ2-1 and V is TRBV7-3, with 12 nucleotides matching TRBD2. J was trimmed by 12 bases and V by 5 bases; bases with no gene match: 8. CDR1 is SGHTA and CDR2 is FQGTGA in the germline V gene. The CDR3 runs 14 residues. The DNA for the CDR3 is TGTGCCAGCAGCCCGACTAGCGGGAGCTTTCGGCAGTTCTTC. This gives the protein CASSPTSGSFRQFF.

The rearrangement links TRBV4-1 to TRBJ2-7, with TRBD2 as a possible D gene (5 bases). Germline V CDR1 and CDR2: MGHRA, YSYEKL. Trimming left V 8 bases short and J 5 bases short, with 10 bases between. The CDR3 totals 11 residues. Here the CDR3 DNA reads TGCGCCAGCGCCGCCGGGAACGAGCAGTACTTC. Translating it yields CASAAGNEQYF.